Described below is a single T cell receptor beta chain sequence and its context. Which antigen it targets is not known. No base-level quality is on record; no much larger clone is a single base apart. This specimen comes from a study of identical twins (TCRdb year 2016). At the level of the whole study: To test whether fetal clonotypes persist, the study used deep sequencing on TCR alpha and beta repertoires from monozygotic twins, unrelated adults of various ages, and cord blood. To rule out contamination, the twin experiments were replicated at different times with different library preparation protocols.

Every donor was a healthy Caucasian. The twin cohort comprised three pairs of female monozygotic twins, all aged about 18 to 30 years. CD4+ and CD8+ T cell populations were isolated with positive isolation kits from Invitrogen. Library preparation employed 5' RACE. For sequencing, an Illumina HiSeq 2000 was employed. A universal primer binding site was introduced by template switching, and a unique molecular identifier was present in the final cDNA, enabling accurate counting of TCR cDNA molecules. Specific primers in the conserved constant-segment region were used to synthesize first-strand cDNA for TCR alpha and beta chains. To control for contamination, every cDNA library carried two barcodes: a SMART-Mk sample barcode plus Illumina barcodes. TruSeq adapter sequences, together with Illumina sample barcodes, were added in two successive PCR steps. TCR alpha and beta cDNA libraries were sequenced on the Illumina HiSeq platform with custom primers. The original pipeline was this. MiGEC was used to process raw reads and extract unique molecular identifiers, and MiXCR was used to find CDR3 positions. For each individual, recombination models were inferred using an EM algorithm with the repgenHMM and IGoR tools. The analysis of shared clonotypes was done with the tcR package in R, with sharing normalized by the product of cloneset sizes. To study raw recombination without the effects of thymic and clonal selection, out-of-frame nonproductive sequences were analyzed. TCRdb redid the processing of the public reads, applying fastp at Q25 and MiXCR, and retained in-frame beta chains. A single entry per CDR3 protein holds the most common genes and DNA from its merged rows. TCRdb, not the authors, supplied the V and J calls. The sample records just under 550,000 distinct CDR3 sequences, around 15% of which are singletons. The ten largest account for less than 0.5% of the sample.

What the work shows at the level of the full study, not this receptor alone: A weaker excess of twin sharing was found in beta out-of-frame sequences because the signal-to-noise ratio was lowered by fewer shared sequences. Invariant T cells such as MAIT and iNKT could partly confound zero-insertion analyses, although diverse VJ usage argued against such confounding for most clonotypes. Fewer insertions were carried by abundant cord blood beta clonotypes; a weaker similar trend was observed in young adult naive repertoires, while no such trend was observed in memory repertoires. Conclusions relied on cross-sectional statistical analysis, since the same donors could not be followed over many years. Compared with coincidental sharing between unrelated individuals, out-of-frame TCR alpha sequences shared between twins had an excess of sequences with low generation probability. In monozygotic twins, recombination models systematically underestimated out-of-frame TCR alpha sharing, but the models matched the sharing seen between unrelated individuals.

Per the germline V gene (reference sequence), MNHNY is the CDR1 and SVGAGI is the CDR2. Trimming at the junction amounts to 6 bases on V and 7 bases on J, and the germline ends lie 7 bases apart. Taken from cysteine to phenylalanine, the CDR3 has 12 residues. Of all the DNA, just the CDR3 is kept, 36 bases in frame from base 1. The same sample was also studied in work on yellow fever vaccine responses in identical twins. That second report states: The authors reported that the T cell response to vaccination in identical twins appeared partly convergent and partly personalized. Focusing on identical twins, the study followed the T cell clones that responded to the vaccine, and did so with precision.

The sequencing input was CD4+ T cells sorted from blood. The receptor's source is a woman aged 18-29 years in good health. Here the chain combines TRBV6-6 and TRBJ1-6; TRBD1 is possibly the D segment (5 matching bases). The CDR3 corresponds to CASSRVNSPLHF. At the DNA level, the sequence is TGTGCCAGCAGCAGGGTCAATTCACCCCTCCACTTT.